The entry below describes one T cell receptor beta chain. Original analysis: Scientists estimated how many nucleated cells there were by amplifying reference gene primers. The table came from immunoSEQ multiplex PCR; TCRdb's copy has only in-frame clones and leaves some out. That table supplies the V and J calls and clone size; D and trimming were determined from the DNA. The sample lists just under 40,000 clones, around 74% seen once, with 23% in the top ten. This sample was taken from a study of blood T cell repertoires in COVID-19. Study-level information: Some COVID-19 samples were acute and others convalescent; all came from the United States, Italy and Spain.

Germline V CDR1 and CDR2: SGHVS, FQNEAQ. V shed 2 bases and J shed 4 bases, with 24 bases lying between them. This CDR3 contains 19 residues. This sequence originates from a man between 65 and 85 years old with acute or convalescent COVID-19. V usage is TRBV7-8 and J usage is TRBJ1-5; D unresolved. Material: peripheral blood. CDR3 sequence (DNA): TGTGCCAGCAGCTTATGCCCCCTCCGTGCACTATCCCCGAATCAGCCCCAGCATTTT. Encoded protein: CASSLCPLRALSPNQPQHF.